The table lists the clone carrying this T cell receptor (beta chain) with a few counts. This record belongs to a study of Ad26.COV2.S vaccination and SARS-CoV-2 variants. The protocol was immunoSEQ multiplex PCR, while the TCRdb copy is restricted to in-frame clones and leaves out a portion. Of 300,000 to 350,000 clones listed, about nine tenths were seen once; the top ten hold roughly 6%. Treatment denoted: some 19 received Ad26.COV2.S at low or high dose, single or two shots; several received placebo; per-sample allocation not given. After the first vaccine or placebo injection, samples were drawn on day 63. V was pared by 6 bases and J by 1 base, with 5 bases of the junction left unmatched. Per the germline V gene, CDR1 is ENHRY and CDR2 is SYGVKD. The CDR3 consists of 14 residues.

The specimen was peripheral blood, collected in a trial of Ad26.COV2.S vaccine versus placebo. The receptor was derived from a person between 18 and 65 years old who received the Ad26.COV2.S COVID-19 vaccine or a placebo. The V call is TRBV10-3, the J call TRBJ1-1, with 7 positions matching TRBD1. CDR3 amino acids: CAISSGQANTEAFF. The CDR3 nucleotides read TGTGCCATCAGCTCAGGACAGGCGAACACTGAAGCTTTCTTT.